The 29 T cell receptor beta chains below were found in one sample sequenced in a study of cytomegalovirus exposure and HLA in healthy donors. PCR used 60 Vbeta primers and 13 Jbeta primers. Some clones are missing from TCRdb's copy, which holds only in-frame ones; the method was immunoSEQ multiplex PCR. The top ten clones hold 4.5% to 7% of a sample with 70,000 to 95,000 clones, 62% of them seen once. The sequenced sample was PBMCs. These receptor sequences come from a woman aged 25 to 45 in good health and CMV-seropositive.

This chain connects TRBV6-4 to TRBJ1-5, with 7 bases identical to TRBD1. The CDR3 is 15 amino acids. Germline V gives CDR1 MRHNA, CDR2 SNTAGT. With V trimmed by 2 bases and J by 3 bases, 4 bases remained unmatched. The CDR3 spells CASSDPDRVNQPQHF. The CDR3 DNA follows: TGTGCCAGCAGTGACCCCGACAGGGTCAATCAGCCCCAGCATTTT.

The J gene is TRBJ1-1, the V gene TRBV11-2; no clear D. Germline lookup yields CDR1 SGHAT and CDR2 FQNNGV. V gave up 3 bases and J gave up 1 base, with 12 bases separating them. This CDR3 is 15 amino acids long. The CDR3 region is CASSLTDSKNTEAFF. The CDR3 DNA follows: TGTGCCAGCAGCTTGACGGACTCAAAGAACACTGAAGCTTTCTTT.

The chain has TRBV19 and TRBJ1-1; D is unresolved. V lost 6 bases and J 4 bases, leaving 12 bases between the germline ends. The CDR3 loop spans 13 amino acids. Germline CDR1 reads LNHDA; CDR2 reads SQIVND (reference sequence). The CDR3 sequence: CASRQKEGTEAFF. In DNA, the CDR3 is TGTGCCAGTAGGCAAAAGGAGGGCACTGAAGCTTTCTTT.

The chain is built from TRBV19 and TRBJ2-3; possible D gene TRBD2, 5 bases. This CDR3 is built from 13 residues. Looked up from germline, CDR1 is LNHDA and CDR2 is SQIVND (reference sequence). V lost 7 bases and J 5 bases, leaving 13 bases between the germline ends. CDR3 region: CASTRSGRDTQYF. CDR3 nucleotide sequence: TGTGCCAGTACCAGGAGTGGGAGAGATACGCAGTATTTT. The whole variable domain, filled in from reference TRBV19 and TRBJ2-3, reads DGGITQSPKYLFRKEGQNVTLSCEQNLNHDAMYWYRQDPGQGLRLIYYSQIVNDFQKGDIAEGYSVSREKKESFPLTVTSAQKNPTAFYLCASTRSGRDTQYFGPGTRLTVL.

The chain has TRBV28 and TRBJ1-1; D may be TRBD1 (5 bases). Trimming pared 2 bases from V and 0 bases from J, leaving 13 bases between. Looked up from germline, CDR1 is MDHEN and CDR2 is SYDVKM. This CDR3 is 16 amino acids long. CDR3 sequence (DNA): TGTGCCAGCAGTTTACTCCAGGGCCTAATGAACACTGAAGCTTTCTTT. This translates into CASSLLQGLMNTEAFF. Based on the CDR3 plus reference TRBV28 and TRBJ1-1, the full variable domain is DVKVTQSSRYLVKRTGEKVFLECVQDMDHENMFWYRQDPGLGLRLIYFSYDVKMKEKGDIPEGYSVSREKKERFSLILESASTNQTSMYLCASSLLQGLMNTEAFFGQGTRLTVV.

This clone was seen more than once but under ten times. This sequence joins TRBV6-1 and TRBJ1-1; D unresolved. This CDR3 is 12 amino acids long. Trimming stripped 8 bases from V and 1 base from J, with 8 bases between. Per germline, CDR1 MNHNS and CDR2 SASEGT. CDR3 amino acids: CASRLGNTEAFF. The CDR3 bases are TGTGCCAGCCGACTGGGGAACACTGAAGCTTTCTTT.

This chain joins TRBV9 and TRBJ1-1; the D gene is possibly TRBD1 (5 bases). Germline V gives CDR1 SGDLS, CDR2 YYNGEE. This CDR3 is built from 15 residues. V was pared by 3 bases and J by 4 bases, with 16 bases between. The CDR3: CASSATVMGRTEAFF. The CDR3, as DNA: TGTGCCAGCAGCGCGACAGTGATGGGCCGCACTGAAGCTTTCTTT.

On this clone: The sample carries other DNA sequences with the same CDR3. The J gene is TRBJ1-3, the V gene TRBV29-1; the D gene is possibly TRBD1 (5 bases). The CDR3 spans 14 residues. Germline V CDR1 and CDR2: SQVTM, ANQGSEA. V lost 0 bases and J 3 bases, leaving 9 bases between the germline ends. This CDR3 is CSVEDITGGNTIYF. CDR3 DNA: TGCAGCGTTGAAGATATTACAGGTGGAAACACCATATATTTT.

This chain's CDR3 is CASRRRGYTF. In nucleotides, the CDR3 is TGTGCCAGCAGGCGGAGGGGCTACACCTTC. The chain recombines TRBV28 with TRBJ1-2, with D unclear. V dropped 6 bases and J dropped 8 bases, with 7 bases sitting between them. CDR3 length: 10 amino acids. Germline V gene data show CDR1 as MDHEN and CDR2 as SYDVKM.

The gene calls are TRBV12-5 and TRBJ1-1; D uncertain. The CDR3 is 16 residues long. Between the trimmed V and J ends, which lost 0 bases and 1 base, there was a span of 12 bases. The germline V gene encodes CDR1 LGHNT and CDR2 FRNRAP. This chain's CDR3 is CASGLVRSLGNTEAFF. As DNA, the CDR3 is TGTGCTAGTGGTTTGGTACGGAGTCTTGGGAACACTGAAGCTTTCTTT.

The V call is TRBV4-3, the J call TRBJ2-1, with D possibly TRBD2 on 5 matching bases. Trimming took off 2 bases at V and 0 bases at J, with 11 bases between the two ends. Germline loops: CDR1 LGHNA, CDR2 YSLEER. The CDR3 extends over 16 amino acids. The CDR3 bases are TGCGCCAGCAGCCAAAGAGGGATCAGCTCCTACAATGAGCAGTTCTTC. The encoded protein is CASSQRGISSYNEQFF.

The J gene is TRBJ2-7, the V gene TRBV7-9; D ambiguous. From germline, CDR1 is SEHNR and CDR2 FQNEAQ (reference sequence). The CDR3 loop spans 12 amino acids. V lost 5 bases and J lost 2, with 7 bases in between. The CDR3, as DNA: TGTGCCAGCAGCCCGGTACCCTACGAGCAGTACTTC. Translation: CASSPVPYEQYF. Filled out from reference TRBV7-9 and TRBJ2-7, the complete variable domain reads DTGVSQNPRHKITKRGQNVTFRCDPISEHNRLYWYRQTLGQGPEFLTYFQNEAQLEKSRLLSDRFSAERPKGSFSTLEIQRTEQGDSAMYLCASSPVPYEQYFGPGTRLTVT.

The chain carries TRBV11-3 and TRBJ2-5, with D unclear. Germline-derived CDR1 and CDR2 are SGHNT and YENEEA. This CDR3 region has 13 residues. V lost 4 bases, J lost 5 bases, and 11 bases lay in between. CDR3 DNA: TGTGCCAGCAGCTCCGAAGGAGCGGAGACCCAGTACTTC. This codes for CASSSEGAETQYF. Full variable domain (rest looked up from reference TRBV11-3 and TRBJ2-5): EAGVVQSPRYKIIEKKQPVAFWCNPISGHNTLYWYLQNLGQGPELLIRYENEEAVDDSQLPKDRFSAERLKGVDSTLKIQPAELGDSAVYLCASSSEGAETQYFGPGTRLLVL.

This chain uses TRBV5-1 with TRBJ1-1; possible D gene TRBD1, 6 bases. Germline CDR1 SGHRS, CDR2 YFSETQ. The length of the CDR3 is 18 residues. With 0 bases removed from V and 6 bases from J, the gap between germline ends came to 24 bases. CDR3: CASSLEAGVGFRLSEAFF. CDR3 nucleotides: TGCGCCAGCAGCTTGGAGGCAGGGGTAGGGTTCAGGTTATCTGAAGCTTTCTTT. Filled out from reference TRBV5-1 and TRBJ1-1, the complete variable domain reads KAGVTQTPRYLIKTRGQQVTLSCSPISGHRSVSWYQQTPGQGLQFLFEYFSETQRNKGNFPGRFSGRQFSNSRSEMNVSTLELGDSALYLCASSLEAGVGFRLSEAFFGQGTRLTVV.

The sample holds a few counts of this clone. The rearrangement joins TRBV9 to TRBJ1-5, with a possible D match to TRBD1 (5 bases). In germline, CDR1 is SGDLS, CDR2 YYNGEE. The CDR3 sequence is 15 residues long. The ends were cut back, 8 bases at V and 5 bases at J, with 20 bases in the middle. CDR3 DNA: TGTGCCAGTAAGGGGTTGGACCAGGGCTATCAGCCCCAGCATTTT. Its translation is CASKGLDQGYQPQHF.

This clone was counted a few times. The genes are TRBV30 and TRBJ2-1; 12 bases are shared with TRBD2. The CDR3 covers 15 residues. V lost 0 bases to trimming and J lost 8 bases; unmatched junction nucleotides: 5. Germline CDR1 and CDR2: GTSNPN and SVGIG (reference sequence). The CDR3 region has the DNA TGTGCCTGGAGTGTACCGGGACTAGCGGGTCATGAGCAGTTCTTC. Translating gives CAWSVPGLAGHEQFF.

This clone came up a few times. The J gene is TRBJ2-3, the V gene TRBV4-1; TRBD2 matches 8 bases. Germline CDR1 reads MGHRA; CDR2 reads YSYEKL. This CDR3 has 16 amino acids. Germline trimming cut 0 bases from V and 8 bases from J; bases unmatched to any gene: 10. CDR3 bases: TGCGCCAGCAGCCAAGAAGTGGGACTAGTGCTCCGTACGCAGTATTTT. Translating it yields CASSQEVGLVLRTQYF.

The chain couples TRBV14 to TRBJ1-6, with a tentative D call TRBD1 (5 bases). V lost 0 bases, J lost 9 bases, and 12 bases lay in between. Germline V lookup: CDR1 SGHDN, CDR2 FVKESK. The CDR3 is made up of 15 amino acids. CDR3 sequence reads: CASSQDGRGGSPLHF. DNA of the CDR3: TGTGCCAGCAGCCAAGACGGACGGGGGGGTTCACCCCTCCACTTT.

The gene calls are TRBV6-5 and TRBJ2-5, with TRBD1 as a possible D gene (5 bases). The germline V gene has CDR1 MNHEY and CDR2 SVGAGI. The CDR3 contains 13 residues. The germline V and J ends were trimmed by 6 bases and 4 bases, with 12 bases remaining between them. The CDR3 spells CASSRAPGETQYF. The DNA of the CDR3 is TGTGCCAGCAGCAGGGCCCCCGGAGAGACCCAGTACTTC.

J is TRBJ2-2 and V is TRBV6-1; 7 nucleotides agree with TRBD1. V lost 10 bases to trimming and J lost 7 bases; unmatched junction nucleotides: 12. This CDR3 spans 14 amino acids. Germline CDR1 reads MNHNS; CDR2 reads SASEGT. Here the CDR3 reads CAIADRALGGELFF. In DNA, the CDR3 is TGTGCCATCGCAGACAGGGCATTGGGCGGGGAGCTGTTTTTT.

This chain links TRBV20-1 with TRBJ1-1; no clear D gene. Trimming removed 3 bases from V and 6 bases from J, with 8 bases in between. The germline CDR1 and CDR2 sequences are DFQATT and SNEGSKA (reference sequence). This CDR3 comprises 11 residues. The CDR3 nucleotides read TGCAGTGCTAGTCTGAGGGCTGAAGCTTTCTTT. It encodes CSASLRAEAFF.

The chain is built from TRBV18 and TRBJ1-6; 8 nucleotides agree with TRBD1. This CDR3 spans 13 amino acids. V lost 3 bases to trimming and J lost 14 bases; unmatched junction nucleotides: 6. The germline CDR1 and CDR2 sequences are KGHSH and LQKENI. The CDR3, as DNA: TGTGCCAGCTCACCTGGACAGGGAAGGTCCCTCCACTTT. Its protein product is CASSPGQGRSLHF. The full variable domain, rest sourced from reference TRBV18 and TRBJ1-6, is NAGVMQNPRHLVRRRGQEARLRCSPMKGHSHVYWYRQLPEEGLKFMVYLQKENIIDESGMPKERFSAEFPKEGPSILRIQQVVRGDSAAYFCASSPGQGRSLHFGNGTRLTVT.

This clone was seen only once. The chain joins TRBV6-5 to TRBJ1-3; possibly TRBD1 for D (6 bases). Trimming took 8 bases from V and 0 from J, leaving 11 bases between them. The CDR3 consists of 14 residues. The V gene's germline CDR1 is MNHEY and CDR2 SVGAGI. Written as DNA, the CDR3 is TGTGCCAGCGGACAGCCTCGCTCTGGAAACACCATATATTTT. Translating it yields CASGQPRSGNTIYF.

Of note for this clone: The sample carries other DNA sequences with the same CDR3. V and J are TRBV7-3 and TRBJ1-1; D gene uncertain. CDR3 length equals 13 residues. Germline values: CDR1 SGHTA, CDR2 FQGTGA. V was trimmed by 4 bases and J by 1 base, leaving 7 bases between them. The CDR3 DNA follows: TGTGCCAGCAGCTCTCAGGCGAACACTGAAGCTTTCTTT. This sequence encodes CASSSQANTEAFF. The entire variable domain, with the rest obtained from reference TRBV7-3 and TRBJ1-1, is as follows: GAGVSQTPSNKVTEKGKYVELRCDPISGHTALYWYRQSLGQGPEFLIYFQGTGAADDSGLPNDRFFAVRPEGSVSTLKIQRTERGDSAVYLCASSSQANTEAFFGQGTRLTVV.

This chain links TRBV23-1 with TRBJ1-2; tentatively, D is TRBD1 (5 bases). TRBV23-1 qualifies as an ORF whose function is uncertain. This CDR3 comprises 15 residues. V gave up 0 bases and J gave up 7 bases, with 15 bases separating them. The CDR3 reads CASSQSHPWGLGYTF. The CDR3 DNA reads TGCGCCAGCAGTCAATCTCACCCTTGGGGCCTTGGCTACACCTTC.

Remarks on this clone: One end of the junction does not line up with germline, which may come from a read error. The same CDR3 is also encoded by other DNA sequences in this sample. This sequence joins TRBV4-3 and TRBJ2-2; TRBD1 matches at 7 bases. This CDR3 spans 17 amino acids. The V gene's germline CDR1 is LGHNA and CDR2 YSLEER. CDR3 sequence reads: CASSQETGVANTGELFF. For the CDR3, the DNA is TGCGCCAGCAGCCAAGAAACAGGGGTTGCGAACACCGGGGAGCTGTTCTTT.

This chain joins TRBV15 and TRBJ1-2, with TRBD1 matching 9 bases. The CDR3 loop spans 14 amino acids. Germline-derived CDR1 and CDR2 are LNHNV and YYDKDF (reference sequence). J gave up 11 bases and V 7 bases, and 14 bases lay outside the gene matches. The CDR3 DNA follows: TGTGCCACCATGACCGGGACAGGGTTTAGAGGTTACACCTTC. Protein: CATMTGTGFRGYTF.

This clone was counted a few times. The V gene is TRBV19, the J gene TRBJ1-1, with a weak D call TRBD1 (6 bases). Trimming removed 10 bases at V and 4 bases at J, with 19 bases between. The CDR3 covers 14 residues. From germline, CDR1 is LNHDA and CDR2 SQIVND (reference sequence). This CDR3 reads CATRGREVVTEAFF. The CDR3 DNA reads TGTGCCACCAGGGGTAGGGAAGTGGTCACTGAAGCTTTCTTT.

J is TRBJ1-1 and V is TRBV10-3, with TRBD1 matching 9 bases. The CDR3 is made up of 15 amino acids. With 6 bases clipped from V and 4 bases from J, the junction kept 9 bases outside the gene matches. CDR1 is ENHRY and CDR2 is SYGVKD in the germline V gene. The CDR3 coding sequence is TGTGCCATCAGGGACATACAGGGGGCTGTCACTGAAGCTTTCTTT. Translation: CAIRDIQGAVTEAFF.